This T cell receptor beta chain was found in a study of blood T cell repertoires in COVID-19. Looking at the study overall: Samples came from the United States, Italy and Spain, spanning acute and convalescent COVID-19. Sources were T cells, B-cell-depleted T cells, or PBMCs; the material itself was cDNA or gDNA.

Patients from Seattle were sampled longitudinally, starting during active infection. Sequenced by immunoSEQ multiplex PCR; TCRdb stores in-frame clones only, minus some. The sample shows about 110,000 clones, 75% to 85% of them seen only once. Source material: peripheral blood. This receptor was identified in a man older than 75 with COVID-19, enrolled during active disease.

In DNA form, the CDR3 reads TGTGCCACCAGTTTGGGGCTAGCGGGGAACAATGAGCAGTTCTTC. Protein sequence: CATSLGLAGNNEQFF. The chain links TRBV24-1 to TRBJ2-1; 9 bases match TRBD2. The CDR3 length is 15 residues. In germline, CDR1 is KGHDR, CDR2 SFDVKD. With V trimmed by 6 bases and J by 5 bases, 7 bases remained unmatched.